This is a list of T cell receptor beta chains from one sample in a study of cytomegalovirus exposure and HLA in healthy donors. The method was immunoSEQ multiplex PCR; TCRdb's version includes in-frame clones alone and lacks a portion of them. The data show 120,000 to 150,000 clones, around 85% seen once. Sample: PBMCs. These receptors all stem from a woman aged 30 to 39 in good health and CMV-seronegative. Each CDR3 is given with its conserved first and last residue. D genes are given only for firm matches. Clone sizes are given selectively: once, few, many, or a class where the clone is expanded.

CDR3nt,CDR3aa,v_gene,d_gene,abundance,j_gene
TGCGCCAGCAGCTTCGGACAGGGCATGTGGGAGACCCAGTACTTC,CASSFGQGMWETQYF,TRBV5-1,TRBD1,NA,TRBJ2-5
TGTGCCTGCTACAGGTACACGAGTGAAGCTTTCTTT,CACYRYTSEAFF,TRBV30,NA,NA,TRBJ1-1
TGCGCCAGCAGCCAACAGGGGGCACGCTATGGCTACACCTTC,CASSQQGARYGYTF,TRBV5-1,TRBD1,NA,TRBJ1-2
TGTGCCATCAGTGAGCTACGGACAGGGAATTCGAGCGAGCAGTACTTC,CAISELRTGNSSEQYF,TRBV10-3,TRBD1,NA,TRBJ2-7
TGTGCCAGCAGCTTGGGAACACATACGCAGTATTTT,CASSLGTHTQYF,TRBV5-6,NA,few,TRBJ2-3
TGCGCCAGCAGATTGGAACCGCGACAGATCTACGAGCAGTACTTC,CASRLEPRQIYEQYF,TRBV5-1,NA,NA,TRBJ2-7
TGCGCCAGCAGCGGCGGGGGCCCCCACACAGATACGCAGTATTTT,CASSGGGPHTDTQYF,TRBV5-1,NA,NA,TRBJ2-3
TGCGCCAGCAGCTGGGACACTTCTGCCTCTGGGGCCAACGTCCTGACTTTC,CASSWDTSASGANVLTF,TRBV5-1,NA,NA,TRBJ2-6
TGTGCCAGCAGTGAGACTGGGGGGAGGACCCAGTACTTC,CASSETGGRTQYF,TRBV2,NA,NA,TRBJ2-5
TGTGCCAGCACCCAACAAAAAAACTATGGCTACACCTTC,CASTQQKNYGYTF,TRBV6-5,NA,few,TRBJ1-2
TGCGCCAGCAGCTATTATACCGGGGAGCTGTTTTTT,CASSYYTGELFF,TRBV5-1,NA,NA,TRBJ2-2
TGTGCCAGCAGTTTCTCTTACAGGGATTACACCGGGGAGCTGTTTTTT,CASSFSYRDYTGELFF,TRBV27,NA,NA,TRBJ2-2
TGCGCCAGCAGCTTGGCCGGGGCCAGGGGCACTGAAGCTTTCTTT,CASSLAGARGTEAFF,TRBV5-1,NA,few,TRBJ1-1
TGTGCCAGCAGCCCGGACAGGGGTGACACTGAAGCTTTCTTT,CASSPDRGDTEAFF,TRBV7-2,TRBD1,NA,TRBJ1-1
TGTGCCAGTAGTAACCACAGGGGAGAAACCCTGAGCTCCTACGAGCAGTACTTC,CASSNHRGETLSSYEQYF,TRBV19,TRBD1,NA,TRBJ2-7
TGTGCCACCAGCAGAGCGGGGGGGCCGGGCACAGATACGCAGTATTTT,CATSRAGGPGTDTQYF,TRBV15,TRBD2,NA,TRBJ2-3
TGTGCCAGCAGCAGGGACAGGCAAGAGACCCAGTACTTC,CASSRDRQETQYF,TRBV27,TRBD1,NA,TRBJ2-5
TGTGCCAGCACCGAACTGGGACTAGCGGGAGTCAATGAGCAGTTCTTC,CASTELGLAGVNEQFF,TRBV2,TRBD2,NA,TRBJ2-1
TGTGCCAGCAGACTGACTGGTCTGAACACTGAAGCTTTCTTT,CASRLTGLNTEAFF,TRBV6-6,NA,NA,TRBJ1-1
TGTGCCAGCAGTGACCGATCCGGGACAGGGGCCGGGGAGACCCAGTACTTC,CASSDRSGTGAGETQYF,TRBV25-1,TRBD1,NA,TRBJ2-5
TGTGCCAGCAGTCATACCCTGGGACTAGTGAATCAGCCCCAGCATTTT,CASSHTLGLVNQPQHF,TRBV2,NA,NA,TRBJ1-5
TGTGCCAGCAGTGAAATACGGGGACAGAGGAAATATCAGCCCCAGCATTTT,CASSEIRGQRKYQPQHF,TRBV2,TRBD1,NA,TRBJ1-5
TGTGCCAGCAGCTTCAGGACAGGGGCCTACAATGAGCAGTTCTTC,CASSFRTGAYNEQFF,TRBV5-6,TRBD1,NA,TRBJ2-1
TGCGCCAGCAGCTTTCGTCACCGGGAGTCCCAAGAGACCCAGTACTTC,CASSFRHRESQETQYF,TRBV5-1,NA,once,TRBJ2-5